The 7 T cell receptor beta chains reported below all come from one sample, sequenced in a study of Tregs in tolerant kidney transplant recipients. Some clones are missing from TCRdb's copy, which holds only in-frame ones; the method was immunoSEQ multiplex PCR. The table records 100,000 to 130,000 clones, almost 90% of them present only once. The source material was CD4+ T cells from blood, sampled before the transplant. Receptor source: a human donor who received a combined kidney and bone marrow transplant.

The J gene is TRBJ1-1, the V gene TRBV7-6; maybe TRBD1 (6 bases). V dropped 6 bases and J dropped 2 bases, with 16 bases sitting between them. The germline V gene has CDR1 SGHVS and CDR2 FNYEAQ. This CDR3 has 15 residues. The DNA for the CDR3 is TGTGCCAGCAGGGGATGGGGGGGCGAAAACACTGAAGCTTTCTTT. It translates to CASRGWGGENTEAFF.

In this sample, this clone turned up once. The CDR3 bases are TGTGCCTGGAGTGTAGGGAGCAGGTTCCAAGAGACCCAGTACTTC. Amino acid sequence: CAWSVGSRFQETQYF. The chain employs TRBV30 and TRBJ2-5, with a possible D match to TRBD2 (5 bases). The CDR3 has 15 residues. Germline CDR1 and CDR2: GTSNPN and SVGIG (reference sequence). V was pared by 0 bases and J by 1 base, with 12 bases between.

This clone is a singleton in its sample. This chain connects TRBV29-1 to TRBJ1-5; 7 bases map to TRBD1. The CDR3 contains 13 residues. Unmatched junction bases numbered 6, after V lost 4 bases and J lost 6 bases. CDR1 is SQVTM and CDR2 is ANQGSEA in the germline V gene. The CDR3 sequence is CSVARQGGQPQHF. The CDR3 coding sequence is TGCAGCGTTGCACGACAGGGCGGTCAGCCCCAGCATTTT.

The chain has TRBV25-1 and TRBJ1-2; D might be TRBD1 (5 bases). Looked up from germline, CDR1 is MGHDK and CDR2 is SYGVNS. V gave up 3 bases and J gave up 1 base, with 12 bases separating them. This CDR3 contains 15 residues. The CDR3 protein is CASSDWRDGNYGYTF. Written as DNA, the CDR3 is TGTGCCAGCAGTGATTGGAGGGACGGTAACTATGGCTACACCTTC.

The chain uses TRBV28 and TRBJ1-4; 8 bases map to TRBD1. The V segment lost 5 bases and the J segment 7 bases; nucleotides outside the gene matches: 9. This CDR3 is 15 amino acids long. Germline loops: CDR1 MDHEN, CDR2 SYDVKM. CDR3 in DNA: TGTGCCAGCAGTACCCTGACAGGGGAAGGTGAAAAACTGTTTTTT. Translation gives CASSTLTGEGEKLFF. The full variable domain, in which reference TRBV28 and TRBJ1-4 provide the parts outside the CDR3, is DVKVTQSSRYLVKRTGEKVFLECVQDMDHENMFWYRQDPGLGLRLIYFSYDVKMKEKGDIPEGYSVSREKKERFSLILESASTNQTSMYLCASSTLTGEGEKLFFGSGTQLSVL.

This sequence joins TRBV12-1 and TRBJ1-2. TRBV12-1 counts as a pseudogene. This CDR3 is built from 15 residues. CDR3 nucleotide sequence: TGTGCCAGTCCCTACCTAGGCAGAGCTAACTATGGCTACACCTTC. This encodes CASPYLGRANYGYTF.

There are a few counts of this clone. Other DNA sequences within the sample encode an identical CDR3. The rearrangement joins TRBV5-1 to TRBJ1-2; tentatively, D is TRBD1 (6 bases). With 4 bases removed from V and 2 bases from J, the gap between germline ends came to 15 bases. The CDR3 is 15 amino acids. Germline V gene lookup returns CDR1 SGHRS and CDR2 YFSETQ. CDR3 amino acids: CASSLVSGANYGYTF. CDR3 in DNA: TGCGCCAGCAGCCTGGTCTCAGGGGCCAACTATGGCTACACCTTC.